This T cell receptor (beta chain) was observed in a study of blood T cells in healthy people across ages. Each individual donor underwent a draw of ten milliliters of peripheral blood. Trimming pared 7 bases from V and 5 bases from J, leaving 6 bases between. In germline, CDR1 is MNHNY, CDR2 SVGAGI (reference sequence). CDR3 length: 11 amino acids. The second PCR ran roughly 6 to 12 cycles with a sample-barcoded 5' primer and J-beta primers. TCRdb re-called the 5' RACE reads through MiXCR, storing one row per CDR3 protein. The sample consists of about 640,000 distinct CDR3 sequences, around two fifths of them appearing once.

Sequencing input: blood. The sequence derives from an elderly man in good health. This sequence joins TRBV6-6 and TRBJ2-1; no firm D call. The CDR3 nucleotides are TGTGCCAGCAAATCCGACAATGAGCAGTTCTTC. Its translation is CASKSDNEQFF.